Reported below is one T cell receptor (beta chain). Some clones are missing from TCRdb's copy, which holds only in-frame ones; the method was immunoSEQ multiplex PCR. The table lists 25,000 to 35,000 clones, over 80% of them singletons. The sample belongs to a study of T cell changes during pregnancy in multiple sclerosis. This CDR3 spans 16 amino acids. The germline V gene has CDR1 ENHRY and CDR2 SYGVKD. Unmatched junction bases numbered 8, after V lost 3 bases and J lost 4 bases. The source is a female donor with multiple sclerosis, enrolled in a pregnancy study. This material consisted of CD8+ T cells from peripheral blood mononuclear cells, taken before pregnancy. The genes are TRBV10-3 and TRBJ2-1; the match to TRBD2 covers 8 bases. CDR3 in amino acids: CAISDESGSWYNEQFF. As DNA, the CDR3 is TGTGCCATCAGTGATGAGAGCGGGAGCTGGTACAATGAGCAGTTCTTC.